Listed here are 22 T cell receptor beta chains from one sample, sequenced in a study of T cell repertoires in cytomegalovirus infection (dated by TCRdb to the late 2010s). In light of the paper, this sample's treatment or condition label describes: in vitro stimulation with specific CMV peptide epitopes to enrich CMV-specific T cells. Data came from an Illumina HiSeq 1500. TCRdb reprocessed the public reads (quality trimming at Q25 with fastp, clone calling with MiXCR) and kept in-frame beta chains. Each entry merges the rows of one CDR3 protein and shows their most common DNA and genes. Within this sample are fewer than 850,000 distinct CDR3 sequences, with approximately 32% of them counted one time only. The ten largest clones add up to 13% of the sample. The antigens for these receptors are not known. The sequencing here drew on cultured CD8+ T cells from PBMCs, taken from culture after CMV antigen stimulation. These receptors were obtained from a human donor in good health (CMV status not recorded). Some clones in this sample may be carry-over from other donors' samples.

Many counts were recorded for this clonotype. The CDR3 spells CASSLAGAGGRSTDTQYF. The CDR3 coding sequence is TGTGCCAGCAGCCTCGCGGGAGCGGGGGGCCGAAGCACAGATACGCAGTATTTT. V gene TRBV28 combines with J gene TRBJ2-3; 9 bases fit TRBD2. The CDR3 is made up of 18 amino acids. In germline, CDR1 is MDHEN, CDR2 SYDVKM. J gave up 0 bases and V 6 bases, and 13 bases lay outside the gene matches.

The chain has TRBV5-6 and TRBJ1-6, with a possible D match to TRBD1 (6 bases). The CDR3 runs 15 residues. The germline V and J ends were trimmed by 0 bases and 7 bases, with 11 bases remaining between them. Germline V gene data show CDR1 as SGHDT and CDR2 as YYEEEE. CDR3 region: CASSLGQAANSPLHF. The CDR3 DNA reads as TGTGCCAGCAGCTTGGGACAGGCGGCGAATTCACCCCTCCACTTT.

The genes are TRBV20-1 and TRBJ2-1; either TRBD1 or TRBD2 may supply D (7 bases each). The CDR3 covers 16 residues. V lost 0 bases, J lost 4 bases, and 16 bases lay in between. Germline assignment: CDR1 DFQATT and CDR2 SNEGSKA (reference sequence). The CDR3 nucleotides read TGCAGTGCTAGAGATCAGGGGGGGCCCCTTTACAATGAGCAGTTCTTC. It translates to CSARDQGGPLYNEQFF.

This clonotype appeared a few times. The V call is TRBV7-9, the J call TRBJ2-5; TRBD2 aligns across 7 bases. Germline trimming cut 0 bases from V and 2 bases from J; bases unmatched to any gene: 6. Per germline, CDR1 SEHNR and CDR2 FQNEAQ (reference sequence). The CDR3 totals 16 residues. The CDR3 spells CASSLAWRGTQETQYF. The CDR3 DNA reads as TGTGCCAGCAGCTTAGCCTGGCGGGGGACGCAAGAGACCCAGTACTTC.

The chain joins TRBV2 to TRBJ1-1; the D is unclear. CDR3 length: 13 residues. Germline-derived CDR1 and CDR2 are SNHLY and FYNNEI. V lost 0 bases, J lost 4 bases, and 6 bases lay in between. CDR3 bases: TGTGCCAGCAGTGAAGCATTTGTCACTGAAGCTTTCTTT. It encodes CASSEAFVTEAFF.

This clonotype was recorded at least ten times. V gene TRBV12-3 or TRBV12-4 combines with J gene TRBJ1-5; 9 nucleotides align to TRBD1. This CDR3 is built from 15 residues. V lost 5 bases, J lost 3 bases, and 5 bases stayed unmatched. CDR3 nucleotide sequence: TGTGCCAGCAGTATCCGGGACAGGGACAATCAGCCCCAGCATTTT. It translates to CASSIRDRDNQPQHF.

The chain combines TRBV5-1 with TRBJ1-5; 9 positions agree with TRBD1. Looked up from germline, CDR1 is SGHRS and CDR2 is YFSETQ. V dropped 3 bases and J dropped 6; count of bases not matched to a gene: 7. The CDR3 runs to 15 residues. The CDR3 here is CASSSPGTGRQPQHF. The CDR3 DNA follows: TGCGCCAGCAGCTCCCCCGGGACAGGGCGTCAGCCCCAGCATTTT.

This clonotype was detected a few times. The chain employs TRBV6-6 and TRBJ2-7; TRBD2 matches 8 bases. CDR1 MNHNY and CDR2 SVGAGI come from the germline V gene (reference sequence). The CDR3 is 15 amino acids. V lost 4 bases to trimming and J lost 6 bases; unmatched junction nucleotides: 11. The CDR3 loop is CASSSLAGPTFEQYV. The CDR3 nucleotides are TGTGCCAGCAGTTCTTTAGCGGGGCCTACGTTCGAGCAGTACGTC.

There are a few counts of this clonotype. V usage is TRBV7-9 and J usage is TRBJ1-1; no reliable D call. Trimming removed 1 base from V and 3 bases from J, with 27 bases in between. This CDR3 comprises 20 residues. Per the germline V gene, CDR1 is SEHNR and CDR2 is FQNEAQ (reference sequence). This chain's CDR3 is CASSLVFRQSAPSGDTEAFF. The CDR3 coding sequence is TGTGCCAGCAGCTTAGTATTTAGGCAGTCTGCCCCCTCTGGGGACACTGAAGCTTTCTTT.

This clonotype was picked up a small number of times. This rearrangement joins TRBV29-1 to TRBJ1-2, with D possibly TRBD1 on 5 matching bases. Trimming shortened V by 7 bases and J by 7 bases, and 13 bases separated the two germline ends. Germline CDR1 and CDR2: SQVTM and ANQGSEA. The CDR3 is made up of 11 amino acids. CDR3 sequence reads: CSGVWDGGYTF. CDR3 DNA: TGCAGCGGGGTGTGGGACGGTGGCTACACCTTC.

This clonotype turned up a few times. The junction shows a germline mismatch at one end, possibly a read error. The CDR3 coding sequence is TGTGCCAGCAGTTTTGTCGTCCCGGGACAGGGCGGGTATGAATCTTTCTTT. Protein sequence: CASSFVVPGQGGYESFF. This sequence joins TRBV12-3 or TRBV12-4 and TRBJ1-1; 9 bases map to TRBD1. The CDR3 contains 17 residues.

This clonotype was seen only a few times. CDR3 amino acids: CASSLGGTLFF. CDR3 sequence (DNA): TGTGCCAGCAGCTTAGGAGGAACCCTCTTTTTT. The V call is TRBV7-6, the J call TRBJ1-4, with D uncertain. Trimming shortened V by 1 base and J by 17 bases, and 11 bases separated the two germline ends. The germline V gene has CDR1 SGHVS and CDR2 FNYEAQ. The length of the CDR3 is 11 residues.

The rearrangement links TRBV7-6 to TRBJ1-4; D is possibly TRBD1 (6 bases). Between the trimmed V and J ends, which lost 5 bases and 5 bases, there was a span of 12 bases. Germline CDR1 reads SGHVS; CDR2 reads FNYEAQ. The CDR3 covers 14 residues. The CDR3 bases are TGTGCCAGCAGCCCTAGTGGACAGAATGAAAAACTGTTTTTT. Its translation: CASSPSGQNEKLFF.

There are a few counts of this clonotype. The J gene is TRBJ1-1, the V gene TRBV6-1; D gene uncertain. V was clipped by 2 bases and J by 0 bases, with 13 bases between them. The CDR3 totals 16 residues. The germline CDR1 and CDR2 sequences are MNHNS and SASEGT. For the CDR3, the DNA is TGTGCCAGCAGTGAACCTCCGACCACTCTGAACACTGAAGCTTTCTTT. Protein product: CASSEPPTTLNTEAFF.

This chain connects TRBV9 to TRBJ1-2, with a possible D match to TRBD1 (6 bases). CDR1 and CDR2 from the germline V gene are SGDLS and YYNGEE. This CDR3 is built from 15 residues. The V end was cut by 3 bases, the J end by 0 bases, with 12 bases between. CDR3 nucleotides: TGTGCCAGCAGCGAGAGGGACACGGCTAACTATGGCTACACCTTC. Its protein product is CASSERDTANYGYTF.

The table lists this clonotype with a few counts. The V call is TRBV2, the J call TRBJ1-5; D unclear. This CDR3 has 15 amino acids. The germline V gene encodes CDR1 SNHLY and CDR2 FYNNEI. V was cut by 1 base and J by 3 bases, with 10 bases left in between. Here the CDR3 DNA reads TGTGCCAGCAGTGAAGATCGAGGGTACAATCAGCCCCAGCATTTT. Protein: CASSEDRGYNQPQHF.

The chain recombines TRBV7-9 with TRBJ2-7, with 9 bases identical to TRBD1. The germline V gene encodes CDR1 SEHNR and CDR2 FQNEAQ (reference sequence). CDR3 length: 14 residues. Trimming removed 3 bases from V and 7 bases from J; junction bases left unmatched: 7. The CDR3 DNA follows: TGTGCCAGCAGCTTGACGGGACAGGGCGAGGAGCAGTACGTC. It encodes CASSLTGQGEEQYV.

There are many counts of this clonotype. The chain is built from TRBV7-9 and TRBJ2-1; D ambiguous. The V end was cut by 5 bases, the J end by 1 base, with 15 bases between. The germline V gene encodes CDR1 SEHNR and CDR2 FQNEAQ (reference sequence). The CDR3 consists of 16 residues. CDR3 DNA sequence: TGTGCCAGCAGCCCCACTGACCTCCTTTCCTACAATGAGCAGTTCTTC. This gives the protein CASSPTDLLSYNEQFF.

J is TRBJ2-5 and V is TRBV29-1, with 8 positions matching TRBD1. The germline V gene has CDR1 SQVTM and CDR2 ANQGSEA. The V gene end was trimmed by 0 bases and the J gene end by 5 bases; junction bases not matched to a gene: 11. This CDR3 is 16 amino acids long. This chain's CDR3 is CSVEDMAGGGLETQYF. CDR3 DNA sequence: TGCAGCGTTGAAGATATGGCAGGGGGCGGTCTCGAGACCCAGTACTTC.

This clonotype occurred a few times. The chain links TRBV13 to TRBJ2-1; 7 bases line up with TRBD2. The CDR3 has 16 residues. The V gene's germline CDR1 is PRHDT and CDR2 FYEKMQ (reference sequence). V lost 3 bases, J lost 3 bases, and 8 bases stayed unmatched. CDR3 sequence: CASSFSSGEVYNEQFF. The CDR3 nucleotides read TGTGCCAGCAGCTTTTCCAGCGGGGAGGTCTACAATGAGCAGTTCTTC.

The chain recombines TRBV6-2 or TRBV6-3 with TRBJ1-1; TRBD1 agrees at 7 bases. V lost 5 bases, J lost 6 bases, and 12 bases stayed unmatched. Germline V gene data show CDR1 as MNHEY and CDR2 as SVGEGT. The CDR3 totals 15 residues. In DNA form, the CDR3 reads TGTGCCAGCAGTCGAAGACAGGGAAGTGTTCCTGAAGCTTTCTTT. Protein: CASSRRQGSVPEAFF.

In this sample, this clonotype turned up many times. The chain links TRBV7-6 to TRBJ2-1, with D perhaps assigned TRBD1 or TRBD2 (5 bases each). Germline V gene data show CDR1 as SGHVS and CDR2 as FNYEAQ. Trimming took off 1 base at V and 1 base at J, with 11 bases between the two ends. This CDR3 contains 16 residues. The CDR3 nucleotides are TGTGCCAGCAGCTTAGGGGGGTCAGGGTCCTACAATGAGCAGTTCTTC. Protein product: CASSLGGSGSYNEQFF.